The clone carrying this TCR beta chain appeared a single time. Its antigen remains unknown. The data stem from a study of regulatory T cells in long-lasting Graves disease. General observations from the study: Persistent disease preferred TRBV28, TRBJ1-2 and TRBJ2-5; new disease, TRBV20-1 and TRBJ2-1.

The germline CDR1 and CDR2 sequences are LNHDA and SQIVND (reference sequence). With 3 bases removed from V and 0 bases from J, the gap between germline ends came to 11 bases. The CDR3 covers 15 residues. Described time point: persistent/refractory GD, antithyroid drugs over 5 years with positive TRAb. The TCR library was made from RNA that had been extracted from PBMCs in TRIzol. Patients were from an endocrinology department in Xi'an, China. Construction of TCR beta libraries relied on iRepertoire HTBI primers and on Arm-PCR targeting CDR3 regions. Using its own MiXCR run on the multiplex PCR reads, TCRdb lists one record per CDR3 protein. The data hold under 500,000 distinct CDR3 sequences, with 20% observed a single time.

V gene TRBV19 combines with J gene TRBJ1-1; the D is unclear. The origin of this receptor is a female donor with Graves disease. Source: peripheral blood mononuclear cells (PBMCs), taken when the disease was refractory, from a patient treated with antithyroid drugs. The CDR3 sequence: CASSIGGLLNTEAFF. The CDR3 DNA reads TGTGCCAGTAGTATTGGAGGGCTGCTGAACACTGAAGCTTTCTTT. The variable domain in full, completed from reference TRBV19 and TRBJ1-1, reads DGGITQSPKYLFRKEGQNVTLSCEQNLNHDAMYWYRQDPGQGLRLIYYSQIVNDFQKGDIAEGYSVSREKKESFPLTVTSAQKNPTAFYLCASSIGGLLNTEAFFGQGTRLTVV.